A selection of T cell receptor beta chains follows, all from one sample in a study of a mutant IDH1 vaccine in newly diagnosed glioma. Some clones are missing from TCRdb's copy, which holds only in-frame ones; the method was immunoSEQ multiplex PCR. The sample has 50,000 to 70,000 clones, roughly 74% seen once. No antigen is known for these receptors. This sample comprised PBMCs, obtained from a glioma patient whose treatment included an IDH1 peptide vaccine. Receptors originate from a man between 45 and 60 years old with glioma. Each CDR3 is given with its conserved first and last residue. A D gene is named only where the DNA matches it firmly. Clone size is given for some rows only: seen once, a few or many times, or a class if the clone is expanded.

cdr3_nt cdr3_aa j_call v_call clone_size d_call
TGTGCCAGCAACCTAGGCGGGACAAGCAATGAGCAGTTCTTC CASNLGGTSNEQFF TRBJ2-1 TRBV27 - -
TGTGCCAGCAGCTTAGGGGGCGCGATCACTGAAGCTTTCTTT CASSLGGAITEAFF TRBJ1-1 TRBV14 - TRBD1
TGTGCCAGCAGTTTGCCGACAGAGCCCATGAACACTGAAGCTTTCTTT CASSLPTEPMNTEAFF TRBJ1-1 TRBV28 - -
TGTGCCAGCAGTCTCCAGGGTATGGGCTCCTACGAGCAGTACTTC CASSLQGMGSYEQYF TRBJ2-7 TRBV27 - -
TGCAGCGTCACCATGGGGAGCACAGATACGCAGTATTTT CSVTMGSTDTQYF TRBJ2-3 TRBV29-1 - -
TGTGCCAGCAGCCCCCGTGCCGGTGGGGGTTTCCAGCATTTT CASSPRAGGGFQHF TRBJ1-5 TRBV7-8 few -
TGTGCCAGTAAAGACAGGGGATTCCAGCCCCAGCATTTT CASKDRGFQPQHF TRBJ1-5 TRBV19 - TRBD1
TGTGCCAGCAGCTCCATTGGTGGAGAAAGGTCCTACGAGCAGTACTTC CASSSIGGERSYEQYF TRBJ2-7 TRBV7-9 - -
TGTGCCAGTAGTGCCTACGAGCAGTACTTC CASSAYEQYF TRBJ2-7 TRBV19 - -
TGTGCCAGCAGCTTAACGGGGGTAAGCACAGATACGCAGTATTTT CASSLTGVSTDTQYF TRBJ2-3 TRBV5-6 - -
TGTGCCAGCAGCTTGAGTGGTAGCACCTACGAGCAGTACTTC CASSLSGSTYEQYF TRBJ2-7 TRBV5-6 few -
TGTGCCACCAGCAGAGATGGGACGGCGGATCAGCCCCAGCATTTT CATSRDGTADQPQHF TRBJ1-5 TRBV15 - -
TGTGCCAGCTCACCCGGACCTAACCACGAGCAGTACTTC CASSPGPNHEQYF TRBJ2-7 TRBV18 - -
TGTGCCACCAGCAGAGATAGGCGGAACAATCAGCCCCAGCATTTT CATSRDRRNNQPQHF TRBJ1-5 TRBV15 few -
TGTGCCAGCAGCCGCGAAAGCCCGTCGACAGGGTGGTTGCACTTC CASSRESPSTGWLHF TRBJ2-7 TRBV7-2 - TRBD1
TGCAGTGCTCAGGGTAATGAAAAACTGTTTTTT CSAQGNEKLFF TRBJ1-4 TRBV20-1 medium-sized -
TGTGCCAGCAGCTTAAACCGGCGGCAGTTCTTC CASSLNRRQFF TRBJ2-1 TRBV7-2 few -
TGTGCCAGTGGGGTCAGGGGCGAAAATTCACCCCTCCACTTT CASGVRGENSPLHF TRBJ1-6 TRBV19 - -
TGTGCCAGCAGCTTAGAGAGGGAAAACCGGAACAACGAAAAACTGTTTTTT CASSLERENRNNEKLFF TRBJ1-4 TRBV7-9 - -
TGCGCCAGCAGCCCGGAGGGACAGGGGTATGAAAAACTGTTTTTT CASSPEGQGYEKLFF TRBJ1-4 TRBV5-1 - TRBD1
TGCGCCAGCAGCTTGGCCCGTGGGGGCATGAACACTGAAGCTTTCTTT CASSLARGGMNTEAFF TRBJ1-1 TRBV5-1 - -
TGCGCCAGCAGCCAAGAGTCTAACTATGGCTACACCTTC CASSQESNYGYTF TRBJ1-2 TRBV4-1 - -
TGTGCCAGCAGTCGACAGGGAGGCCAGCCCCAGCATTTT CASSRQGGQPQHF TRBJ1-5 TRBV7-2 - TRBD1
TGTGCCAGCAGTCCTCTTACACTGGGCACTGAAGCTTTCTTT CASSPLTLGTEAFF TRBJ1-1 TRBV6-5 few -
TGTGCCAGCAGTGAATCCAGCTCCTATAATTCACCCCTCCACTTT CASSESSSYNSPLHF TRBJ1-6 TRBV2 - -
TGTGCCAGCAGCTTAGGGTCAGGCTCCTACGAGCAGTACTTC CASSLGSGSYEQYF TRBJ2-7 TRBV11-2 - -
TGTGCCAGCAGTAATTCTGGAAACACCATATATTTT CASSNSGNTIYF TRBJ1-3 TRBV5-4 - -
TGTGCCAGTAGTCAGGGGGCGAGCACTGAAGCTTTCTTT CASSQGASTEAFF TRBJ1-1 TRBV19 - TRBD1
TGTGCCAGCAGCACGACAGGGGTTGGCACAGATACGCAGTATTTT CASSTTGVGTDTQYF TRBJ2-3 TRBV6-1 - TRBD1